This TCR beta chain was profiled in a study of graft-versus-host responses after intestinal transplantation. Study-wide background: Among the recipients, transplants were multivisceral, liver-intestinal, or isolated intestinal. Anti-thymocyte globulin induction was given to all recipients, followed by tacrolimus and steroids for about 3 years.

Whole-study results and caveats: GvH clones occurred in recipient marrow; some first appeared in ileum or blood. Graft-donor T cell macrochimerism in patients accompanied high graft-versus-host to host-versus-graft clonal ratios in allografts.

Produced via immunoSEQ multiplex PCR; TCRdb's table is partial and in-frame only. The top ten hold more than 0.1% of the sample, which has about 120,000 clones, approximately 92% seen once. CDR3 length: 13 residues. Germline lookup yields CDR1 SGDLS and CDR2 YYNGEE. Trimming stripped 0 bases from V and 7 bases from J, with 8 bases between. This clone was counted a single time. Its target is unknown. The input for sequencing was unstimulated CD4+ T cells sorted from spleen or lymph node cells, taken before intestinal transplant. The chain recombines TRBV9 with TRBJ2-1; D remains ambiguous. The TCR sequence derives from a human donor who received an intestinal transplant. DNA for the CDR3: TGTGCCAGCAGCGTAGGGGCTCTAAATGAGCAGTTCTTC. As protein: CASSVGALNEQFF.